The T cell receptor beta chain described here comes from a study of metastatic and nonmetastatic thyroid tumors. Study context: Malignant thyroid and benign thyroid patients provided blood and tumor or nodule tissue whose repertoires were compared.

A word on this clone: Antigen unknown. One junction end disagrees with the germline gene, perhaps due to a read error.

The CDR3 covers 13 residues. Overall study results and limits: Malignant thyroid tumors reportedly exceeded benign nodules significantly in TCR beta diversity, with the difference appearing in blood and tumor.

Before thyroid surgery, none of the patients had received any treatment. Source study methods: The authors used CDR3 differences across clinicopathological groups to build a distant-metastasis classifier for papillary thyroid cancer. TCRdb re-processed the PCR reads through MiXCR. TCRdb's processing, not the authors', yielded these V and J calls. The sample holds 19,000 or so clones, about 31% seen once. The V gene is TRBV12-3 or TRBV12-4, the J gene TRBJ2-2; D is undetermined. Sequencing was performed on adjacent normal tissue. This TCR came from a female donor with papillary thyroid cancer or a benign thyroid nodule (not recorded which). Some clones in this sample may be carry-over from other donors' samples. CDR3 sequence reads: CVIGNIDTAELFF. The CDR3 nucleotides read TGTGTCATCGGTAATATTGACACCGCGGAGCTGTTTTTT.